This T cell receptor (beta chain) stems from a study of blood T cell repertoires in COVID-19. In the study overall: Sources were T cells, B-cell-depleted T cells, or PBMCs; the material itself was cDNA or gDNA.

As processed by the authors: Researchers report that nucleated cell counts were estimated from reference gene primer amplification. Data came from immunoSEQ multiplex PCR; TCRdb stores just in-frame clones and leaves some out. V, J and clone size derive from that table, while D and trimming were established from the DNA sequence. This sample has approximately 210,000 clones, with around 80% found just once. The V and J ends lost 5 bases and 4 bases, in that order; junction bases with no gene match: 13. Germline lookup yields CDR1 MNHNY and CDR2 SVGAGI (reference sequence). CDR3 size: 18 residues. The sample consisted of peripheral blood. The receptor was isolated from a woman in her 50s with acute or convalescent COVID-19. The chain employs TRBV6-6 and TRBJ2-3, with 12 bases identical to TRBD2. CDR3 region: CASSQRPLAGGPADTQYF. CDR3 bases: TGTGCCAGCAGTCAACGACCTCTAGCGGGAGGGCCGGCAGATACGCAGTATTTT.